The present TCR beta chain was sequenced within a study of T cell responses to AZD1222 COVID-19 vaccine. General study results and limits: Donors were mostly white British, more females; clonal diversity possibly underestimated. Samples come after the peak T cell response, not at day 14.

On this clone: The antigen remains undetermined.

The germline V and J ends were trimmed by 5 bases and 1 base, with 18 bases remaining between them. Germline CDR1 MRHNA, CDR2 SNTAGT. This CDR3 is 18 amino acids long. The data were produced by immunoSEQ multiplex PCR, yet TCRdb's version contains in-frame clones alone and is incomplete. The sample holds about 110,000 clones, roughly nine tenths seen once. This sequence joins TRBV6-4 and TRBJ2-6; maybe TRBD1 (6 bases). The receptor was derived from an adult in good health. The sample was peripheral blood, taken on day 0 of AZD1222 vaccination. The CDR3 DNA reads as TGTGCCAGCAGTCCCAGGCAGGGGATGGGGTCTGGGGCCAACGTCCTGACTTTC. Its protein is CASSPRQGMGSGANVLTF.